This passage covers 30 T cell receptor beta chains from one sample sequenced in a study of T cell responses to AZD1222 COVID-19 vaccine. Generated by immunoSEQ multiplex PCR, the TCRdb table keeps only in-frame clones and is missing some. Of about 140,000 clones in the sample, around 92% were seen once. Sequencing was performed on peripheral blood, taken 28 days after the second AZD1222 dose. The receptors come from an adult who received the AZD1222 COVID-19 vaccine.

This clone was seen just once. J is TRBJ1-1 and V is TRBV28; D is possibly TRBD1 (6 bases). This CDR3 has 16 amino acids. Germline CDR1 and CDR2: MDHEN and SYDVKM. V was shortened by 4 bases and J by 3 bases, with 18 bases between the two germline ends. DNA of the CDR3: TGTGCCAGCAGTTCCCAATTACGACAGGAGCACACTGAAGCTTTCTTT. Translated: CASSSQLRQEHTEAFF.

The chain has TRBV19 and TRBJ2-2, with D maybe TRBD1 (6 bases). Per the germline V gene, CDR1 is LNHDA and CDR2 is SQIVND (reference sequence). The CDR3 runs 14 residues. V gave up 5 bases and J gave up 6 bases, with 13 bases separating them. CDR3 DNA: TGTGCCAGTAGTTCAAACAGGGTGGCCGGGGAGCTGTTTTTT. Protein product: CASSSNRVAGELFF.

The chain recombines TRBV10-2 with TRBJ2-7; 15 nucleotides line up with TRBD2. Trimming at V came to 7 bases and at J to 4 bases, leaving 2 bases not matched to a gene. Germline V gene lookup returns CDR1 WSHSY and CDR2 SAAADI. The CDR3 consists of 14 residues. DNA of the CDR3: TGCGCCAGCACCGGGACTAGCGGGGGGTACGAGCAGTACTTC. It codes for CASTGTSGGYEQYF.

This clone was recorded a few times. The chain combines TRBV27 with TRBJ2-3; TRBD2 might be the D (6 bases). V was cut by 6 bases and J by 0 bases, with 16 bases left in between. The CDR3 runs to 16 residues. CDR1 and CDR2 (germline): MNHEY, SMNVEV (reference sequence). For the CDR3, the DNA is TGTGCCAGCAGCGCCGGGGGAGGACCGAGCACAGATACGCAGTATTTT. This gives the protein CASSAGGGPSTDTQYF.

The genes are TRBV11-2 and TRBJ2-2, with D uncertain. V dropped 5 bases and J dropped 0 bases, with 10 bases sitting between them. Germline values: CDR1 SGHAT, CDR2 FQNNGV. The CDR3 length is 15 residues. The CDR3 DNA follows: TGTGCCAGCAGCCCGGCTGACTCGAACACCGGGGAGCTGTTTTTT. It specifies CASSPADSNTGELFF.

In its sample, this clone was seen once. This chain connects TRBV27 to TRBJ2-7, with D perhaps matching TRBD2 (6 bases). This CDR3 has 14 residues. The V end lost 5 bases, the J end lost 9 bases, and 20 bases lay between the germline ends. Germline values: CDR1 MNHEY, CDR2 SMNVEV (reference sequence). For the CDR3, the DNA is TGTGCCAGCAGTCAGGGACTCCCACGGATCCGGCAGTACTTC. It is translated as CASSQGLPRIRQYF.

The genes are TRBV2 and TRBJ1-1; 9 nucleotides match TRBD1. CDR3 size: 17 residues. Germline trimming cut 7 bases from V and 3 bases from J; bases unmatched to any gene: 15. The germline CDR1 and CDR2 sequences are SNHLY and FYNNEI. CDR3 DNA sequence: TGTGCCAGCACCGCGACAGGGGGGTTCCTTAAGTACACTGAAGCTTTCTTT. It specifies CASTATGGFLKYTEAFF.

V gene TRBV18 combines with J gene TRBJ2-1, with TRBD2 matching 10 bases. J lost 9 bases, V lost 4 bases, and 12 bases had no gene match. The CDR3 is 16 residues long. Per the germline V gene, CDR1 is KGHSH and CDR2 is LQKENI. The chain's CDR3 is CASSRTSGFERPEQFF. The CDR3 nucleotides are TGTGCCAGCTCACGGACTAGCGGCTTCGAACGTCCTGAGCAGTTCTTC.

The chain employs TRBV4-2 and TRBJ1-5, with D tentatively TRBD1 (5 bases). V was shortened by 5 bases and J by 5 bases, with 16 bases between the two germline ends. This CDR3 has 15 residues. Germline V gene data show CDR1 as LGHNA and CDR2 as YNFKEQ. CDR3 DNA sequence: TGTGCCAGCAGCGAGGAACCAGGGACCGATCAGCCCCAGCATTTT. Its translation is CASSEEPGTDQPQHF.

V and J are TRBV5-1 and TRBJ2-2; D is undetermined. Germline values: CDR1 SGHRS, CDR2 YFSETQ. The V end was cut by 5 bases, the J end by 7 bases, with 9 bases between. The CDR3 loop spans 12 amino acids. The CDR3 bases are TGCGCCAGCAGTCCGGGTTACGGGGAGCTGTTTTTT. Protein sequence: CASSPGYGELFF.

The chain joins TRBV28 to TRBJ2-7; the D gene is possibly TRBD1 (6 bases). V was clipped by 2 bases and J by 1 base, with 18 bases between them. Per germline, CDR1 MDHEN and CDR2 SYDVKM. The CDR3 has 17 residues. CDR3 protein: CASSLTLARGSSYEQYF. Here the CDR3 DNA reads TGTGCCAGCAGTTTAACCCTAGCTAGGGGGAGTTCCTACGAGCAGTACTTC.

The chain links TRBV4-1 to TRBJ2-3, with D perhaps given as TRBD1 or TRBD2 (6 bases each). Germline CDR1 is MGHRA and CDR2 is YSYEKL. The CDR3 loop spans 16 amino acids. With 3 bases removed from V and 0 bases from J, the gap between germline ends came to 13 bases. DNA of the CDR3: TGCGCCAGCAGCCATCCGTCGGGGGCCAGCACAGATACGCAGTATTTT. The encoded protein is CASSHPSGASTDTQYF.

The genes are TRBV27 and TRBJ1-2; D possibly corresponds to TRBD1 (6 bases). The CDR3 is 13 residues long. Germline CDR1 and CDR2: MNHEY and SMNVEV (reference sequence). The V end lost 6 bases, the J end lost 1 base, and 9 bases lay between the germline ends. CDR3 sequence (DNA): TGTGCCAGCAGACGGGACATTAACTATGGCTACACCTTC. Translation gives CASRRDINYGYTF.

With regard to this clone: The junction does not match germline at one end; this may be a read error. The chain employs TRBV11-2 and TRBJ2-7; TRBD2 is a possible D gene (7 bases). The CDR3 is 12 amino acids. Germline V gene lookup returns CDR1 SGHAT and CDR2 FQNNGV. The CDR3 DNA follows: TGTGCCAGCAGCGGAGTGGGGGCTAGCGGCAGCTTC. Amino acids: CASSGVGASGSF.

J is TRBJ1-1 and V is TRBV6-6; D is unresolved. V lost 0 bases, J lost 5 bases, and 16 bases lay in between. Germline V gives CDR1 MNHNY, CDR2 SVGAGI (reference sequence). The CDR3 loop spans 16 amino acids. The CDR3 DNA is TGTGCCAGCAGTTACTCAAGTCCGGGTTTGGGGACTGAAGCTTTCTTT. This translates into CASSYSSPGLGTEAFF.

The chain has TRBV4-2 and TRBJ2-3; 10 nucleotides match TRBD2. The CDR3 loop spans 17 amino acids. Per the germline V gene, CDR1 is LGHNA and CDR2 is YNFKEQ. J gave up 4 bases and V 3 bases, and 10 bases lay outside the gene matches. For the CDR3, the DNA is TGTGCCAGCAGCCAGGGGGCTAGCGGGAGTGAGGCAGATACGCAGTATTTT. It yields the protein CASSQGASGSEADTQYF.

The V and J genes are TRBV19 and TRBJ2-2, with D unresolved. CDR3 size: 14 residues. Trimming removed 4 bases from V and 4 bases from J, with 10 bases in between. Germline assignment: CDR1 LNHDA and CDR2 SQIVND (reference sequence). CDR3: CASSTVRFTGELFF. The CDR3 DNA reads TGTGCCAGTAGTACCGTTAGATTCACCGGGGAGCTGTTTTTT.

This rearrangement joins TRBV5-1 to TRBJ2-3; D not certain. The CDR3 is 15 amino acids. The V and J ends lost 0 bases and 2 bases respectively, with 10 bases between them. CDR1 and CDR2 (germline): SGHRS, YFSETQ. The CDR3 DNA sequence: TGCGCCAGCAGCTTGGCCGTGGGTGACACAGATACGCAGTATTTT. This codes for CASSLAVGDTDTQYF. Full variable domain (outside the CDR3, taken from reference TRBV5-1 and TRBJ2-3): KAGVTQTPRYLIKTRGQQVTLSCSPISGHRSVSWYQQTPGQGLQFLFEYFSETQRNKGNFPGRFSGRQFSNSRSEMNVSTLELGDSALYLCASSLAVGDTDTQYFGPGTRLTVL.

The chain couples TRBV4-2 to TRBJ2-3, with 8 bases matching TRBD2. From germline, CDR1 is LGHNA and CDR2 YNFKEQ. CDR3 size: 16 residues. The V gene end was trimmed by 4 bases and the J gene end by 3 bases; junction bases not matched to a gene: 9. CDR3 protein: CASSPQRESRTDTQYF. CDR3 bases: TGTGCCAGCAGCCCTCAGCGGGAGTCTAGAACAGATACGCAGTATTTT.

The chain joins TRBV27 to TRBJ1-1; D is unclear. The CDR3 has 13 residues. Germline V CDR1 and CDR2: MNHEY, SMNVEV (reference sequence). Trimming took off 6 bases at V and 1 base at J, with 9 bases between the two ends. The CDR3 spells CASRRSRNTEAFF. Here the CDR3 DNA reads TGTGCCAGCAGACGGTCAAGGAACACTGAAGCTTTCTTT.

The rearrangement joins TRBV5-1 to TRBJ1-2; D is ambiguous. Germline CDR1 reads SGHRS; CDR2 reads YFSETQ. V was shortened by 0 bases and J by 8 bases, with 11 bases between the two germline ends. The CDR3 is made up of 13 amino acids. This CDR3 is CASSLAGPGGYTF. Written as DNA, the CDR3 is TGCGCCAGCAGCTTGGCCGGGCCGGGGGGCTACACCTTC.

The chain employs TRBV21-1 and TRBJ2-7; TRBD1 is taken as the D call from the table, unchecked against the DNA. TRBV21-1 is labeled a pseudogene. The CDR3 runs 16 residues. The CDR3: CASSVDRAGSDYEQYF. The CDR3 DNA reads as TGTGCCAGCAGCGTGGACAGGGCGGGGTCCGACTACGAGCAGTACTTC.

This clone came up once. The genes are TRBV10-2 and TRBJ2-1; 8 bases line up with TRBD2. CDR1 WSHSY and CDR2 SAAADI come from the germline V gene. The CDR3 covers 15 residues. V lost 5 bases, J lost 6 bases, and 9 bases stayed unmatched. This chain's CDR3 is CASSHDSGKGNEQFF. The DNA for the CDR3 is TGCGCCAGCAGTCACGATAGCGGGAAGGGCAATGAGCAGTTCTTC.

The chain couples TRBV11-2 to TRBJ2-1; weak D call: TRBD2 (5 bases). The V end lost 3 bases, the J end lost 7 bases, and 10 bases lay between the germline ends. Germline V lookup: CDR1 SGHAT, CDR2 FQNNGV. The CDR3 is made up of 13 amino acids. CDR3 bases: TGTGCCAGCAGCTTGAGCGGAGATAATGAGCAGTTCTTC. It codes for CASSLSGDNEQFF. Based on the CDR3 plus reference TRBV11-2 and TRBJ2-1, the full variable domain is EAGVAQSPRYKIIEKRQSVAFWCNPISGHATLYWYQQILGQGPKLLIQFQNNGVVDDSQLPKDRFSAERLKGVDSTLKIQPAKLEDSAVYLCASSLSGDNEQFFGPGTRLTVL.

The chain carries TRBV18 and TRBJ1-4, with D perhaps TRBD1 (5 bases). Germline V lookup: CDR1 KGHSH, CDR2 LQKENI. CDR3 length equals 15 residues. Trimming removed 1 base from V and 5 bases from J, with 11 bases in between. CDR3 bases: TGTGCCAGCTCACCACGAGGGGACCAGAATGAAAAACTGTTTTTT. Translation gives CASSPRGDQNEKLFF.

CDR3 DNA sequence: TGTGCCAGCAGTCCCGGACAGATCGGGACTGAAGCTTTCTTT. Encoded protein: CASSPGQIGTEAFF. J is TRBJ1-1 and V is TRBV27, with D tentatively TRBD1 (6 bases). Looked up from germline, CDR1 is MNHEY and CDR2 is SMNVEV (reference sequence). V gave up 5 bases and J gave up 5 bases, with 15 bases separating them. This CDR3 spans 14 amino acids.

The genes are TRBV20-1 and TRBJ2-1, with D unresolved. The CDR3 has 11 amino acids. V shed 1 base and J shed 10 bases, with 8 bases lying between them. From germline, CDR1 is DFQATT and CDR2 SNEGSKA (reference sequence). This CDR3 is CSARGPREQFF. The CDR3 DNA sequence: TGCAGTGCTAGAGGCCCGCGCGAGCAGTTCTTC.

The V gene is TRBV3-1 (or the pseudogene TRBV3-2), the J gene TRBJ1-1, with D tentatively TRBD1 (5 bases). Germline CDR1 reads LGHDT; CDR2 reads YNNKEL (reference sequence). Trimming took 1 base from V and 5 from J, leaving 8 bases between them. The CDR3 contains 13 residues. Here the CDR3 DNA reads TGTGCCAGCAGCCAAGGGGGCATTACTGAAGCTTTCTTT. This sequence encodes CASSQGGITEAFF.

This rearrangement joins TRBV7-9 to TRBJ2-1, with TRBD2 as a possible D gene (6 bases). CDR3 length equals 19 residues. The germline V gene has CDR1 SEHNR and CDR2 FQNEAQ (reference sequence). V was shortened by 1 base and J by 1 base, with 20 bases between the two germline ends. CDR3 sequence reads: CASSLGASVTPASYNEQFF. The DNA for the CDR3 is TGTGCCAGCAGCTTAGGAGCTAGCGTAACACCAGCGTCCTACAATGAGCAGTTCTTC.

V and J are TRBV4-1 and TRBJ1-5; D not certain. CDR1 is MGHRA, CDR2 YSYEKL, per germline. This CDR3 region has 16 residues. Trimming shortened V by 0 bases and J by 0 bases, and 9 bases separated the two germline ends. CDR3 DNA: TGCGCCAGCAGCCAAGATCAACGGGGTAGCAATCAGCCCCAGCATTTT. This sequence encodes CASSQDQRGSNQPQHF.